This T cell receptor beta chain was retrieved from a study of blood T cell repertoires in COVID-19. Repertoires were generated with immunoSEQ multiplex PCR, while TCRdb's copy carries only in-frame clones and drops some. In the table there are more than 60,000 clones, 75% to 85% of which are singletons. The sequencing input was peripheral blood. This TCR was sampled from a human donor in a cohort sampled during active COVID-19.

CDR3 sequence: CASRGTGSYEQYF. CDR3 nucleotide sequence: TGTGCCAGCAGGGGGACAGGGTCCTACGAGCAGTACTTC. The chain employs TRBV6-5 and TRBJ2-7; 9 bases map to TRBD1. The junction had 1 base not matched to a gene; V was cut back by 6 bases and J by 1 base. This CDR3 spans 13 amino acids. CDR1 is MNHEY, CDR2 SVGAGI, per germline.